Below, one T cell receptor beta chain is given with its context. Antigen specificity is unknown. The data were obtained in a study of cytomegalovirus exposure and HLA in healthy donors. Overall study results and limits: Cytomegalovirus association was assigned to around 150 TCR beta chains.

The PCR used 60 Vbeta and 13 Jbeta primers. The method was immunoSEQ multiplex PCR; TCRdb's version includes in-frame clones alone and lacks a portion of them. The specimen's table records 35,000 to 45,000 clones. This CDR3 is built from 14 residues. In germline, CDR1 is MNHEY, CDR2 SVGAGI. The V and J ends lost 7 bases and 5 bases, in that order; junction bases with no gene match: 9. Material for sequencing was PBMCs. The receptor was derived from a male donor in good health and CMV-seronegative. V usage is TRBV6-5 and J usage is TRBJ1-2; 8 nucleotides agree with TRBD1. CDR3 in amino acids: CASTLQGGGYGYTF. DNA for the CDR3: TGTGCCAGCACCCTACAGGGGGGGGGATATGGCTACACCTTC.